What follows are 21 T cell receptor beta chains derived from one specimen sequenced in a study of blood T cells in healthy people across ages (dated by TCRdb to the mid-2010s). The library was made by 5' RACE. The sequencer was an Illumina HiSeq 2500. A second PCR of about 6 to 11 cycles was run with a J-beta primer mix and a sample-barcoded 5' primer. TCRdb trimmed the raw reads at Q25, called clones with MiXCR and kept productive beta chains. Each entry is one CDR3 protein sequence, shown with its most common DNA and genes. The sample data list some 750,000 distinct CDR3 sequences, and about 20% of these were observed just once. Together, the top ten hold around 21% of the sample. Input material: blood. Receptors were obtained from a man between 65 and 79 years old in good health.

The chain combines TRBV19 with TRBJ1-2, with TRBD1 identical over 7 bases. J gave up 4 bases and V 5 bases, and 7 bases lay outside the gene matches. The CDR3 has 14 residues. From germline, CDR1 is LNHDA and CDR2 SQIVND (reference sequence). CDR3 bases: TGTGCCAGTAGTCCGACAGGGATGCCCTATGGCTACACCTTC. It specifies CASSPTGMPYGYTF.

This clonotype was found a few times. This chain uses TRBV4-1 with TRBJ2-5; D is possibly TRBD1 or TRBD2 (5 bases each). Gene TRBJ2-7 matches the end of the DNA better, so the J call may be wrong. The germline V gene encodes CDR1 MGHRA and CDR2 YSYEKL. The CDR3 length is 17 residues. The CDR3 DNA reads as TGCGCCAGCAGCCAAGATCAAGGGGCTAGCAGATCCTACGAGCAGTACTTC. Translating it yields CASSQDQGASRSYEQYF.

The rearrangement uses TRBV7-9 and TRBJ1-3, with TRBD1 matching over 9 bases. V gave up 3 bases and J gave up 2 bases; unmatched junction bases: 5. CDR3 length: 16 residues. The germline CDR1 and CDR2 sequences are SEHNR and FQNEAQ (reference sequence). CDR3 nucleotide sequence: TGTGCCAGCAGCTTCGCGGACAGGGGCCCTGGAAACACCATATATTTT. Protein product: CASSFADRGPGNTIYF.

The chain joins TRBV11-2 to TRBJ2-5; 12 bases match TRBD2. Germline assignment: CDR1 SGHAT and CDR2 FQNNGV. This CDR3 has 16 residues. V was clipped by 6 bases and J by 0 bases; unmatched bases: 5. CDR3 sequence: CASRRRLAGDQETQYF. The CDR3 DNA reads TGTGCCAGCAGGCGGAGACTAGCGGGGGACCAAGAGACCCAGTACTTC.

The chain recombines TRBV5-1 with TRBJ2-3; TRBD2 matches 11 bases. CDR1 SGHRS and CDR2 YFSETQ come from the germline V gene. The CDR3 totals 19 residues. Trimming cost V 5 bases and J 7 bases; bases outside gene matches: 21. The CDR3 loop reads CASSNGVGPRLAGTNTQYF. DNA of the CDR3: TGCGCCAGCAGTAACGGGGTGGGTCCCCGACTAGCGGGGACCAATACGCAGTATTTT. The variable domain in full, completed from reference TRBV5-1 and TRBJ2-3, reads KAGVTQTPRYLIKTRGQQVTLSCSPISGHRSVSWYQQTPGQGLQFLFEYFSETQRNKGNFPGRFSGRQFSNSRSEMNVSTLELGDSALYLCASSNGVGPRLAGTNTQYFGPGTRLTVL.

This clonotype was found a few times. The chain combines TRBV5-1 with TRBJ2-5; TRBD2 matches 11 bases. TRBJ2-1 matches the DNA end more closely, so the J call is doubtful. Germline-derived CDR1 and CDR2 are SGHRS and YFSETQ. The CDR3 contains 15 residues. Written as DNA, the CDR3 is TGCGCCAGCAGCTCCACTAGCGGGAGTACGAATGAGCAGTTCTTC. Encoded protein: CASSSTSGSTNEQFF.

This rearrangement joins TRBV2 to TRBJ2-5; unclear D gene. In germline, CDR1 is SNHLY, CDR2 FYNNEI. Between the trimmed V and J ends, which lost 2 bases and 0 bases, there was a span of 7 bases. This CDR3 comprises 14 residues. The CDR3 reads CASSERVNQETQYF. CDR3 DNA: TGTGCCAGCAGTGAAAGGGTAAACCAAGAGACCCAGTACTTC.

CDR3 protein: CASSQDLRQGHRPQHF. DNA of the CDR3: TGCGCCAGCAGCCAAGATCTCAGGCAGGGTCATCGGCCCCAGCATTTT. The chain uses TRBV4-1 and TRBJ1-5; weak D call: TRBD1 (5 bases). The germline V gene encodes CDR1 MGHRA and CDR2 YSYEKL. There are 16 residues in the CDR3. V was clipped by 0 bases and J by 9 bases, with 18 bases between them.

This clonotype was seen more than once but under ten times. V is TRBV6-6 and J is TRBJ2-6; no reliable D call. CDR3 length: 15 amino acids. CDR1 and CDR2 (germline): MNHNY, SVGAGI (reference sequence). The V end was cut by 4 bases, the J end by 0 bases, with 7 bases between. For the CDR3, the DNA is TGTGCCAGCAGTTGGGGTAACTCTGGGGCCAACGTCCTGACTTTC. It is translated as CASSWGNSGANVLTF.

This clonotype was seen only a few times. The chain recombines TRBV5-1 with TRBJ2-1, with D possibly being TRBD1 (6 bases). The ends were cut back, 5 bases at V and 5 bases at J, with 20 bases in the middle. The germline V gene has CDR1 SGHRS and CDR2 YFSETQ. The length of the CDR3 is 16 residues. This chain's CDR3 is CASRLLPGHPNNEQFF. As DNA, the CDR3 is TGCGCCAGCAGACTCCTCCCGGGACACCCAAACAATGAGCAGTTCTTC.

This rearrangement joins TRBV20-1 to TRBJ2-5; 8 positions match TRBD1. The J call is doubtful: the DNA matches TRBJ2-7 better. Germline lookup yields CDR1 DFQATT and CDR2 SNEGSKA (reference sequence). The CDR3 covers 13 residues. DNA for the CDR3: TGCAGTGCTCTAGGACAGGGATTGAACGAGCAGTACGTC. As protein: CSALGQGLNEQYV.

This clonotype was found a few times. CDR3 amino acids: CASSLRTSGGAIDTQYF. The DNA for the CDR3 is TGTGCCAGCAGTCTACGGACTAGCGGGGGGGCCATCGATACGCAGTATTTT. The genes are TRBV6-5 and TRBJ2-3, with 15 positions matching TRBD2. After removal of 5 bases from V and 6 bases from J, the junction contained 9 bases not matched to a gene. The CDR3 has 17 amino acids. Germline CDR1 is MNHEY and CDR2 is SVGAGI.

This clonotype was counted a few times. The chain couples TRBV29-1 to TRBJ2-1, with a tentative D call TRBD2 (5 bases). V was clipped by 2 bases and J by 3 bases, with 20 bases between them. Per germline, CDR1 SQVTM and CDR2 ANQGSEA. The CDR3 consists of 17 residues. As DNA, the CDR3 is TGCAGCGTTGAAAAGGCGGCGGGCGGGTTTGTCTACAATGAGCAGTTCTTC. Protein sequence: CSVEKAAGGFVYNEQFF.

The chain employs TRBV25-1 and TRBJ2-3; TRBD2 aligns across 12 bases. Germline values: CDR1 MGHDK, CDR2 SYGVNS. The V segment lost 3 bases and the J segment 9 bases; nucleotides outside the gene matches: 10. The CDR3 is made up of 16 amino acids. CDR3 DNA sequence: TGTGCCAGCAGTGATTTGTCTAGCGGGAGGGCCGGAACGCAGTATTTT. This codes for CASSDLSSGRAGTQYF.

The genes are TRBV6-2 or TRBV6-3 and TRBJ2-1; 9 positions match TRBD1. V shed 5 bases, J shed 6 bases, and the junction held 8 bases outside the gene matches. The CDR3 has 15 residues. CDR1 is MNHEY, CDR2 SVGEGT, per germline. CDR3 residues: CASSPTGTGTNEQFF. CDR3 nucleotide sequence: TGTGCCAGCAGTCCAACCGGGACAGGGACCAATGAGCAGTTCTTC.

This clonotype was observed a handful of times. The chain employs TRBV6-6 and TRBJ2-1, with TRBD2 identical over 7 bases. The V and J ends lost 10 bases and 8 bases, in that order; junction bases with no gene match: 14. CDR3 size: 14 residues. Per the germline V gene, CDR1 is MNHNY and CDR2 is SVGAGI (reference sequence). CDR3 nucleotides: TGTGCCACCCAACGGGAGGCCAGCTCCTATGAGCAGTTCTTC. Its protein is CATQREASSYEQFF.

The chain joins TRBV20-1 to TRBJ2-5, with D hard to call. Germline CDR1 reads DFQATT; CDR2 reads SNEGSKA (reference sequence). Trimming took 0 bases from V and 1 from J, leaving 12 bases between them. The CDR3 spans 15 residues. CDR3 sequence reads: CSARDRRRAQETQYF. The DNA of the CDR3 is TGCAGTGCTAGAGATCGACGCCGAGCCCAAGAGACCCAGTACTTC.

At least ten counts were recorded for this clonotype. This rearrangement joins TRBV7-2 to TRBJ1-4; 8 nucleotides align to TRBD1. The CDR3 covers 15 residues. V dropped 7 bases and J dropped 5; count of bases not matched to a gene: 9. Germline V gene lookup returns CDR1 SGHTA and CDR2 FQGNSA. The CDR3 sequence is CASTFGQGKNEKLFF. CDR3 DNA: TGTGCCAGCACTTTCGGACAGGGAAAGAATGAAAAACTGTTTTTT.

This clonotype showed up just a few times. The chain is built from TRBV3-1 and TRBJ1-2; D not resolved. The CDR3 has 13 residues. Trimming stripped 4 bases from V and 2 bases from J, with 8 bases between. Germline V gene data show CDR1 as LGHDT and CDR2 as YNNKEL (reference sequence). The CDR3 sequence is CASSPPSNYGYTF. In DNA form, the CDR3 reads TGTGCCAGCAGCCCCCCCTCCAACTATGGCTACACCTTC.

This sequence joins TRBV28 and TRBJ2-7, with D perhaps matching TRBD1 (6 bases). Germline-derived CDR1 and CDR2 are MDHEN and SYDVKM. V was clipped by 5 bases and J by 0 bases, with 17 bases between them. This CDR3 is built from 16 residues. CDR3: CASSTPWTDSSYEQYF. CDR3 coding DNA: TGTGCCAGCAGTACGCCTTGGACAGATAGCTCCTACGAGCAGTACTTC. The variable domain in full, completed from reference TRBV28 and TRBJ2-7, reads DVKVTQSSRYLVKRTGEKVFLECVQDMDHENMFWYRQDPGLGLRLIYFSYDVKMKEKGDIPEGYSVSREKKERFSLILESASTNQTSMYLCASSTPWTDSSYEQYFGPGTRLTVT.

There are a few counts of this clonotype. This rearrangement joins TRBV5-4 to TRBJ2-5; 7 bases map to TRBD2. This CDR3 comprises 15 residues. V was clipped by 2 bases and J by 5 bases; unmatched bases: 9. Germline CDR1 is SGHNT and CDR2 is YYREEE (reference sequence). The CDR3 is CASSLTAGVGETQYF. CDR3 nucleotides: TGTGCCAGCAGCTTAACGGCGGGAGTTGGGGAGACCCAGTACTTC. The whole variable domain, remainder taken from reference TRBV5-4 and TRBJ2-5, is ETGVTQSPTHLIKTRGQQVTLRCSSQSGHNTVSWYQQALGQGPQFIFQYYREEENGRGNFPPRFSGLQFPNYSSELNVNALELDDSALYLCASSLTAGVGETQYFGPGTRLLVL.